The 13 T cell receptor beta chains in this list originate from one sample, sequenced in a study of cytotoxic CD8 clonotypes in ibrutinib-treated CLL. Sequencing was performed with immunoSEQ multiplex PCR; in TCRdb, only in-frame clones are kept and a portion is missing. Seen here are more than 150,000 clones, 72% observed once, and the top ten hold 10% to 15%. Material: PBMCs, obtained after 24 months of ibrutinib treatment. The origin of the receptors is a human donor with chronic lymphocytic leukemia.

This clone was observed a single time. The rearrangement joins TRBV9 to TRBJ2-7, with 9 bases that match TRBD1. The CDR3 totals 14 residues. CDR1 SGDLS and CDR2 YYNGEE come from the germline V gene. Trimming at V came to 4 bases and at J to 3 bases, leaving 5 bases not matched to a gene. The DNA of the CDR3 is TGTGCCAGCAGCCGGACAGGGGACATCTACGAGCAGTACTTC. It translates to CASSRTGDIYEQYF.

The chain combines TRBV9 with TRBJ2-1; 15 bases fit TRBD2. The CDR3 has 17 amino acids. V gave up 7 bases and J gave up 5 bases; unmatched junction bases: 10. The germline V gene has CDR1 SGDLS and CDR2 YYNGEE. CDR3 loop: CASRPGLAGGPNNEQFF. In DNA form, the CDR3 reads TGTGCCAGCCGTCCCGGACTAGCGGGAGGGCCCAACAATGAGCAGTTCTTC.

DNA of the CDR3: TGCGCCAGCAGACCCCGGACAGGAGGGGAGACCCAGTACTTC. Its translation is CASRPRTGGETQYF. The chain combines TRBV5-1 with TRBJ2-5; a possible D gene is TRBD1 (7 bases). V was shortened by 5 bases and J by 5 bases, with 16 bases between the two germline ends. Germline loops: CDR1 SGHRS, CDR2 YFSETQ. CDR3 length equals 14 residues.

The chain joins TRBV6-5 to TRBJ2-7; 7 bases agree with TRBD2. The V and J ends lost 5 bases and 3 bases, in that order; junction bases with no gene match: 7. CDR1 is MNHEY, CDR2 SVGAGI, per germline. The CDR3 totals 14 residues. The CDR3 DNA follows: TGTGCCAGCAGTCAGTTTGGCGGGGGCTACGAGCAGTACTTC. As protein: CASSQFGGGYEQYF.

The chain combines TRBV5-1 with TRBJ2-7; tentatively, D is TRBD1 (6 bases). The CDR3 runs to 16 residues. The germline gives CDR1 SGHRS, CDR2 YFSETQ. Trimming took off 0 bases at V and 0 bases at J, with 13 bases between the two ends. This CDR3 is CASSLGYRANSYEQYF. CDR3 bases: TGCGCCAGCAGCTTGGGCTACAGGGCGAACTCCTACGAGCAGTACTTC.

This clone was observed once. This chain links TRBV14 with TRBJ1-4; no clear D gene. Germline V gene sequence: CDR1 SGHDN, CDR2 FVKESK. V gave up 5 bases and J gave up 3 bases, with 7 bases separating them. This CDR3 contains 13 residues. CDR3: CASSNGANEKLFF. CDR3 nucleotide sequence: TGTGCCAGCAGCAACGGGGCTAATGAAAAACTGTTTTTT.

The rearrangement joins TRBV19 to TRBJ2-5; unclear D gene. Germline assignment: CDR1 LNHDA and CDR2 SQIVND (reference sequence). CDR3 length: 12 amino acids. V lost 5 bases and J 7 bases, leaving 11 bases between the germline ends. The chain's CDR3 is CASSRPSGTQYF. CDR3 coding DNA: TGTGCCAGTAGTCGGCCCAGTGGGACCCAGTACTTC.

The genes are TRBV5-6 and TRBJ1-1, with D uncertain. Trimming cost V 2 bases and J 4 bases, with 6 bases left between them. The CDR3 runs 12 residues. Germline CDR1 and CDR2: SGHDT and YYEEEE. The CDR3 is CASSFGGTEAFF. The CDR3 nucleotides read TGTGCCAGCAGCTTCGGTGGCACTGAAGCTTTCTTT.

The chain joins TRBV19 to TRBJ2-7; D may be TRBD1 (5 bases). CDR1 is LNHDA and CDR2 is SQIVND in the germline V gene (reference sequence). V lost 2 bases, J lost 5 bases, and 13 bases lay in between. The length of the CDR3 is 14 residues. CDR3 residues: CASSILGQGNEQYF. The CDR3 bases are TGTGCCAGTAGTATACTCGGACAAGGGAACGAGCAGTACTTC. Based on the CDR3 plus reference TRBV19 and TRBJ2-7, the full variable domain is DGGITQSPKYLFRKEGQNVTLSCEQNLNHDAMYWYRQDPGQGLRLIYYSQIVNDFQKGDIAEGYSVSREKKESFPLTVTSAQKNPTAFYLCASSILGQGNEQYFGPGTRLTVT.

About this clone itself: One end of the junction is discordant with germline, which a read error may explain. The chain is built from TRBV6-1 and TRBJ2-7; TRBD2 aligns across 13 bases. The germline V gene has CDR1 MNHNS and CDR2 SASEGT. The CDR3 contains 15 residues. The CDR3 region is CASSEQLAGGTPPDF. CDR3 DNA: TGTGCCAGCAGTGAACAACTAGCGGGAGGGACCCCCCCCGACTTC.

The chain uses TRBV9 and TRBJ2-1, with a tentative D call TRBD2 (5 bases). With 0 bases removed from V and 1 base from J, the gap between germline ends came to 11 bases. The V gene's germline CDR1 is SGDLS and CDR2 YYNGEE. This CDR3 has 16 amino acids. Here the CDR3 reads CASSVGGRGSYNEQFF. The CDR3 DNA reads as TGTGCCAGCAGCGTAGGAGGGAGAGGGTCCTACAATGAGCAGTTCTTC.

This clone has just one count. The chain employs TRBV30 and TRBJ2-7; D call uncertain. V dropped 0 bases and J dropped 2 bases, with 8 bases sitting between them. This CDR3 contains 13 residues. CDR1 is GTSNPN and CDR2 is SVGIG in the germline V gene (reference sequence). The CDR3 sequence: CAWSVRLAYEQYF. In DNA form, the CDR3 reads TGTGCCTGGAGTGTACGCTTAGCCTACGAGCAGTACTTC.

The chain employs TRBV5-1 and TRBJ2-2; the D call may be TRBD1 or TRBD2 (5 bases each). In germline, CDR1 is SGHRS, CDR2 YFSETQ. The V end lost 6 bases, the J end lost 1 base, and 19 bases lay between the germline ends. The CDR3 is made up of 17 amino acids. The CDR3 sequence is CASKFFREGGNTGELFF. The DNA for the CDR3 is TGCGCCAGCAAATTTTTCAGGGAAGGAGGGAACACCGGGGAGCTGTTTTTT.